The clone carrying this T cell receptor (beta chain) appeared a few times. The antigen is undetermined. Mismatch with germline at one junction end may stem from a read error. Donors uniformly comprised healthy Caucasians. From the 5' RACE reads, TCRdb called clonotypes with MiXCR, one entry per CDR3 protein. The sample comprises approximately 680,000 distinct CDR3 sequences, under 8.5% of which are singletons, and approximately 1.5% rests with the top ten. The data were obtained in a study of identical twins. Study outcomes and limitations: Models came in too low on out-of-frame TCR alpha sharing in monozygotic twins.

Looked up from germline, CDR1 is MDHEN and CDR2 is SYDVKM. The CDR3 covers 16 residues. These same records also appear under a second study, on yellow fever vaccine responses in identical twins. That study reports: A vaccine T cell response that seemed partly convergent and partly personalized was reported in twins.

This sequence joins TRBV28 and TRBJ2-1, with D possibly being TRBD2 (5 bases). This clonotype was obtained from a woman in her late teens or twenties in good health. What was sequenced was PBMCs. This CDR3 is CASSSPRTRSYNEQFF. The CDR3, as DNA: TGTGCCAGCAGTTCACCAAGGACTCGCTCCTATAATGAGCAGTTCTTC.